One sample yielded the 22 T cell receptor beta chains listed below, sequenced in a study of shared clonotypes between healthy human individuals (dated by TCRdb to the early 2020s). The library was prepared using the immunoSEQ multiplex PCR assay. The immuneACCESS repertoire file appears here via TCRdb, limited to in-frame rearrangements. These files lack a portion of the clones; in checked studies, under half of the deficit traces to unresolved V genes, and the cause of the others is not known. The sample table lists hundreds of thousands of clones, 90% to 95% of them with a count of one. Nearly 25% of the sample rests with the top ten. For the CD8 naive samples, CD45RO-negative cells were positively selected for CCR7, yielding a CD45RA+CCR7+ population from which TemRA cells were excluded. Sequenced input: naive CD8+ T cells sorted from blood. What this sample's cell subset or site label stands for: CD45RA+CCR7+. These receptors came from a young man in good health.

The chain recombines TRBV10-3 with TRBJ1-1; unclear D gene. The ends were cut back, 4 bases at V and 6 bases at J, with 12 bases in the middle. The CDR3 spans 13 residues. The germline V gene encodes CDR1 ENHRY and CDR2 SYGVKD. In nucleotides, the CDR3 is TGTGCCATCAGTGGGAGGGATTACTCTGAAGCTTTCTTT. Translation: CAISGRDYSEAFF.

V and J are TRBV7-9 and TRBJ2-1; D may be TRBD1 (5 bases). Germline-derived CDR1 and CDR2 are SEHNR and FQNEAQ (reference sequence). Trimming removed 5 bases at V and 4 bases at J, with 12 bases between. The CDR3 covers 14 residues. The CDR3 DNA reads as TGTGCCAGCAGCGACGGGTCAGGGTACAATGAGCAGTTCTTC. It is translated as CASSDGSGYNEQFF.

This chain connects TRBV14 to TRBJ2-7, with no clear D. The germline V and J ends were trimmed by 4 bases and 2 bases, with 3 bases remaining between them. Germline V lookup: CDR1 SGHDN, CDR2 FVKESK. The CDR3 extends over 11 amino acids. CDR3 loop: CASSPTYEQYF. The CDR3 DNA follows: TGTGCCAGCAGCCCGACCTACGAGCAGTACTTC.

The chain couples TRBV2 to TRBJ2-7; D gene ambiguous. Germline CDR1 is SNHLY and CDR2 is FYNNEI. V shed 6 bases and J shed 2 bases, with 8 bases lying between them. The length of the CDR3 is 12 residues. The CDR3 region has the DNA TGTGCCAGCAGAGCGCCCACCTACGAGCAGTACTTC. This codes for CASRAPTYEQYF.

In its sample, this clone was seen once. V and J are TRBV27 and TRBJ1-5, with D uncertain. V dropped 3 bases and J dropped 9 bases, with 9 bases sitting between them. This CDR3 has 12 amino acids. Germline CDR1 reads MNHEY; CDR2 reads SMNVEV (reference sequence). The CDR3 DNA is TGTGCCAGCAGTTTTTTGGGGTCGCCCCAGCATTTT. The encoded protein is CASSFLGSPQHF.

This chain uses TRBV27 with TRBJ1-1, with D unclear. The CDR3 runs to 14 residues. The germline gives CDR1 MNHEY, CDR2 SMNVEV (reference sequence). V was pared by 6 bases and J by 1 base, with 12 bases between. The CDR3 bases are TGTGCCAGCAGCCCCAGCGTCGGGAACACTGAAGCTTTCTTT. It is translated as CASSPSVGNTEAFF.

CDR3 DNA: TGTGCCAGCAGCTTGGACTTGGATAACTATGGCTACACCTTC. Translated: CASSLDLDNYGYTF. The V and J genes are TRBV5-4 and TRBJ1-2; D call uncertain. V lost 0 bases and J lost 1, with 7 bases in between. The CDR3 consists of 14 residues. Germline CDR1 is SGHNT and CDR2 is YYREEE (reference sequence).

CDR3 sequence: CASSLGPQETQYF. CDR3 nucleotides: TGTGCCAGCAGCCTGGGACCACAAGAGACCCAGTACTTC. The chain combines TRBV6-6 with TRBJ2-5; the D call may be TRBD1 or TRBD2 (5 bases each). The CDR3 covers 13 residues. The germline V and J ends were trimmed by 6 bases and 2 bases, with 10 bases remaining between them. CDR1 is MNHNY and CDR2 is SVGAGI in the germline V gene (reference sequence).

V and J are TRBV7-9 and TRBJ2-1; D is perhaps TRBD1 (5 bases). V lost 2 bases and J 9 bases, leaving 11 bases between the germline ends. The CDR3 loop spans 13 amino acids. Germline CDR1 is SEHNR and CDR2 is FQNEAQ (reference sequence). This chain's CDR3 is CASSLTPGREQFF. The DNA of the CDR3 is TGTGCCAGCAGCTTAACCCCAGGGCGTGAGCAGTTCTTC.

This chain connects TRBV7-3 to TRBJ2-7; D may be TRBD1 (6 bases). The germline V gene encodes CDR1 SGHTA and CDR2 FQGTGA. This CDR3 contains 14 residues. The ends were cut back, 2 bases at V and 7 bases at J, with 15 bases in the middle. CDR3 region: CASSLGGGIEEQYF. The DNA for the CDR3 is TGTGCCAGCAGCTTAGGTGGGGGCATAGAGGAGCAGTACTTC. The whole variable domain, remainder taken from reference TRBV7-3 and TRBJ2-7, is GAGVSQTPSNKVTEKGKYVELRCDPISGHTALYWYRQSLGQGPEFLIYFQGTGAADDSGLPNDRFFAVRPEGSVSTLKIQRTERGDSAVYLCASSLGGGIEEQYFGPGTRLTVT.

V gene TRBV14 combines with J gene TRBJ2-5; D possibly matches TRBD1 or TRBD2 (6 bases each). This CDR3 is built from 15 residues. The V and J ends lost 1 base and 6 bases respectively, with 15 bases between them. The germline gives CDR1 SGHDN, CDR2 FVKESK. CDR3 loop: CASSQAIGGRKTQYF. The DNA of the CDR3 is TGTGCCAGCAGCCAAGCGATAGGGGGGAGGAAGACCCAGTACTTC. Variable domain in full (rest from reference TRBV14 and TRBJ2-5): EAGVTQFPSHSVIEKGQTVTLRCDPISGHDNLYWYRRVMGKEIKFLLHFVKESKQDESGMPNNRFLAERTGGTYSTLKVQPAELEDSGVYFCASSQAIGGRKTQYFGPGTRLLVL.

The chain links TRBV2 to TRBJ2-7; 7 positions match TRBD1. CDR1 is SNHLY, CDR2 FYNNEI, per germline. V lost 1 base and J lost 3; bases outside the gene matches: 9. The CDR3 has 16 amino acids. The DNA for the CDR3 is TGTGCCAGCAGTGAAGGGGGAAGACAGGGAAACTACGAGCAGTACTTC. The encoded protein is CASSEGGRQGNYEQYF.

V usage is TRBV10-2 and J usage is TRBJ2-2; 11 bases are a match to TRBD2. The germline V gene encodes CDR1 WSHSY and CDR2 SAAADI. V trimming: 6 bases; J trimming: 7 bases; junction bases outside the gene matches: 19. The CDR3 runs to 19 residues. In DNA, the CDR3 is TGCGCCAGCAGCTCAGAAGGACTAGCGGGCGTACACCCGGGCGGGGAGCTGTTTTTT. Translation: CASSSEGLAGVHPGGELFF.

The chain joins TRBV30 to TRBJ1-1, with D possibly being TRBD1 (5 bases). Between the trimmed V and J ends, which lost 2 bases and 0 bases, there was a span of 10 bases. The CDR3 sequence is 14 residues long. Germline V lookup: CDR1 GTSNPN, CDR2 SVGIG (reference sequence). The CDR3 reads CAWSRGVVNTEAFF. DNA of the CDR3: TGTGCCTGGAGTAGGGGTGTTGTGAACACTGAAGCTTTCTTT.

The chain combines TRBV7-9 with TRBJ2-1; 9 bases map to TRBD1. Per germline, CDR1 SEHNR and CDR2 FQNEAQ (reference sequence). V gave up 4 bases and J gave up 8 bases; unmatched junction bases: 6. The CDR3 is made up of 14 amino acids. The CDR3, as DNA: TGTGCCAGCAGCTCAGGACAGGGGAGGTATGAGCAGTTCTTC. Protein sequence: CASSSGQGRYEQFF.

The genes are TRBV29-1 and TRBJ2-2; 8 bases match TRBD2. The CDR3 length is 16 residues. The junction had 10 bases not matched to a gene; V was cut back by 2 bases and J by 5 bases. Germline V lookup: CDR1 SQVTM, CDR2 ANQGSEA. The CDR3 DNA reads TGCAGCGTTGAATTCGGGGTAGCGGGAACGACCGGGGAGCTGTTTTTT. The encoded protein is CSVEFGVAGTTGELFF.

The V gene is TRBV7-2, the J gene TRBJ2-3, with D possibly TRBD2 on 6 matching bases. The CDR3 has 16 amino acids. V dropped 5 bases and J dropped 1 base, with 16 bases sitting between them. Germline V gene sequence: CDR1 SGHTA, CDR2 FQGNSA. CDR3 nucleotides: TGTGCCAGCAGCCTTCGACTAGTGGGCCGCACAGATACGCAGTATTTT. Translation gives CASSLRLVGRTDTQYF.

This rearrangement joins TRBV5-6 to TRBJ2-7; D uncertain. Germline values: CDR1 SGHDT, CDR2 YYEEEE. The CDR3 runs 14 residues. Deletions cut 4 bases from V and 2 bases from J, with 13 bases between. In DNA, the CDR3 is TGTGCCAGCAGCCCCCCAGAGAGCACCTACGAGCAGTACTTC. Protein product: CASSPPESTYEQYF.

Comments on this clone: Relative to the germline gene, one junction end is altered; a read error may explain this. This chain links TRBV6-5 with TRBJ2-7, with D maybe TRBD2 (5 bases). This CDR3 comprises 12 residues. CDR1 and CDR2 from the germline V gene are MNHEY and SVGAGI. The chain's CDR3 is CASSQDSHEQYF. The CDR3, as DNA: TGTGCCAGCAGTCAGGACTCCCACGAGCAGTACTTC.

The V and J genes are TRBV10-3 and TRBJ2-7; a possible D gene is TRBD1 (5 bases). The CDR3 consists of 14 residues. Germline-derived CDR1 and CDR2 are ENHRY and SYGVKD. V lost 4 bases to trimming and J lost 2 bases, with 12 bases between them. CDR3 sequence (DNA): TGTGCCATCAGTGGGGCTGACAGCACCTACGAGCAGTACTTC. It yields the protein CAISGADSTYEQYF.

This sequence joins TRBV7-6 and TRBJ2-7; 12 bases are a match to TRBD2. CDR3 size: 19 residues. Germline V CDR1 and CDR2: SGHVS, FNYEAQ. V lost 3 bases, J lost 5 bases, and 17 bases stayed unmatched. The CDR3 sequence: CASSFLAGGPIGGSHEQYF. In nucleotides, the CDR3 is TGTGCCAGCAGCTTCCTAGCGGGAGGGCCTATAGGGGGGTCGCACGAGCAGTACTTC.

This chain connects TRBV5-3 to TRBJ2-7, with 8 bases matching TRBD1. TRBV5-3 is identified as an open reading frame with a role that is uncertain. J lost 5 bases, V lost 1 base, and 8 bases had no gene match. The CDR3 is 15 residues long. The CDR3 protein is CARSLRRQGTNEQYF. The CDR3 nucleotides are TGTGCCAGAAGCTTGAGGCGACAGGGGACGAACGAGCAGTACTTC.